The 6 T cell receptor beta chains listed next were all sequenced from one sample in a study of cytomegalovirus exposure and HLA in healthy donors. The PCR used 60 Vbeta and 13 Jbeta primers. Only in-frame clones appear in the TCRdb table, and some are missing; sequencing was by immunoSEQ multiplex PCR. The sample contains 200,000 to 250,000 clones, approximately 78% of which appear only once. The specimen was PBMCs. All receptors derive from a woman aged 35 to 49 in good health and CMV-seronegative.

V and J are TRBV10-3 and TRBJ2-7; 14 bases match TRBD2. The CDR3 runs 15 residues. J lost 4 bases, V lost 6 bases, and 5 bases had no gene match. CDR1 is ENHRY and CDR2 is SYGVKD in the germline V gene. CDR3 region: CAISFGTSGSYEQYF. The CDR3 DNA reads TGTGCCATCAGCTTTGGGACTAGCGGGAGTTACGAGCAGTACTTC.

This chain links TRBV5-1 with TRBJ2-7, with D tentatively TRBD2 (6 bases). The CDR3 spans 12 residues. The V end was cut by 0 bases, the J end by 7 bases, with 8 bases between. Germline values: CDR1 SGHRS, CDR2 YFSETQ. CDR3 coding DNA: TGCGCCAGCAGCTTGGGCGGACTAGAGCAGTACTTC. It encodes CASSLGGLEQYF.

This chain uses TRBV27 with TRBJ1-5; the D gene is possibly TRBD1 (5 bases). The CDR3 contains 14 residues. Germline V gene lookup returns CDR1 MNHEY and CDR2 SMNVEV (reference sequence). V was pared by 2 bases and J by 7 bases, with 12 bases between. The CDR3 nucleotides read TGTGCCAGCAGTTTACGGGGACTTGGGCAGCCCCAGCATTTT. Encoded protein: CASSLRGLGQPQHF.

The V call is TRBV18, the J call TRBJ1-5; 7 nucleotides line up with TRBD1. J was trimmed by 7 bases and V by 6 bases; bases with no gene match: 12. The CDR3 is 15 residues long. The germline V gene has CDR1 KGHSH and CDR2 LQKENI. DNA of the CDR3: TGTGCCAGCTCCCGCACTGACAGGGCGCACCAGCCCCAGCATTTT. As protein: CASSRTDRAHQPQHF.

This clone was detected a few times. The chain has TRBV5-4 and TRBJ1-1; D gene uncertain. There are 16 residues in the CDR3. V was cut by 0 bases and J by 0 bases, with 12 bases left in between. Per the germline V gene, CDR1 is SGHNT and CDR2 is YYREEE (reference sequence). The CDR3 is CASSLGIRQVNTEAFF. CDR3 nucleotide sequence: TGTGCCAGCAGCTTGGGTATTCGGCAGGTGAACACTGAAGCTTTCTTT.

This chain joins TRBV4-2 and TRBJ1-5; the match to TRBD1 covers 7 bases. After removal of 0 bases from V and 11 bases from J, the junction contained 7 bases not matched to a gene. The germline CDR1 and CDR2 sequences are LGHNA and YNFKEQ. The CDR3 runs 14 residues. The CDR3 sequence: CASSQDLRDSSQHF. The DNA of the CDR3 is TGTGCCAGCAGCCAAGATCTGAGGGACAGCTCCCAGCATTTT.